This TCR beta chain derives from a study of response to subunit inactivated influenza vaccine. Study-level points and caveats: Authors suggested each seasonal influenza vaccination recruits few new T cells.

TCRdb redid the calling of the RT-PCR reads with MiXCR, one entry per CDR3 protein. The repertoire holds roughly 540,000 distinct CDR3 sequences, with around 21% as singletons. This CDR3 is 14 amino acids long. Germline V gene lookup returns CDR1 MNHEY and CDR2 SVGEGT. With 6 bases removed from V and 12 bases from J, the gap between germline ends came to 21 bases. Points on this clonotype: Its antigen is still unknown.

The same sample was also used in a study of T cells expressing NK-cell markers. As that study records: TCR beta libraries carry UMIs added by 5'RACE template switching. It was sorted CD3+CD56-NKG2C+, CD3+CD56+NKG2C- and CD3+CD56+NKG2C+ T cells that provided the TCR beta repertoires. Seven sequenced donors out of eight were HCMV-seropositive, one seronegative. Several experiments confined sorting to alpha-beta TCR T cells with an anti-gamma-delta TCR antibody.

The chain recombines TRBV6-2 or TRBV6-3 with TRBJ2-1; the D gene is possibly TRBD1 (5 bases). The receptor was isolated from a man in his fifties or sixties who received an inactivated influenza vaccine. The sequences come from CD4+ T cells sorted from PBMCs, collected about 12 days after vaccination. The CDR3 sequence is CASSQKSLRTGQFF. The CDR3 nucleotides read TGTGCCAGCAGCCAGAAATCACTACGAACAGGGCAGTTCTTC.